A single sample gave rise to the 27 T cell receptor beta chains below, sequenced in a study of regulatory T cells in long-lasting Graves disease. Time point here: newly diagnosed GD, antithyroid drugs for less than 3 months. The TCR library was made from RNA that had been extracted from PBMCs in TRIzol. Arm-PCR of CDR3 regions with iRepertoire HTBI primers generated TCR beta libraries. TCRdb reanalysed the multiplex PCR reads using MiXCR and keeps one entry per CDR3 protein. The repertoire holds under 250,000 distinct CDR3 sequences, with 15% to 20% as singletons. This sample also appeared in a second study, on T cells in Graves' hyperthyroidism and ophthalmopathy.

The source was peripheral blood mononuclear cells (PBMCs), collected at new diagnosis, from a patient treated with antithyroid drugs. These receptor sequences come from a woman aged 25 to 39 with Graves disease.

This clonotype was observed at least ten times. The CDR3, as DNA: TGTGCCAGCAGCTTAGGCCTAAGGGTGGGCACAGATACGCAGTATTTT. Its translation: CASSLGLRVGTDTQYF. The chain is built from TRBV13 and TRBJ2-3; D unclear. V was shortened by 0 bases and J by 1 base, with 11 bases between the two germline ends. Looked up from germline, CDR1 is PRHDT and CDR2 is FYEKMQ (reference sequence). The CDR3 is 16 amino acids.

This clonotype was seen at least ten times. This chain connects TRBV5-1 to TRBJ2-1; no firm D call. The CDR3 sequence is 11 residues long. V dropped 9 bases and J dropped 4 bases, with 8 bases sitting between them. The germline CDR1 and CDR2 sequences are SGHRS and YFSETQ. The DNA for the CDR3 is TGCGCCATCGGACCATACAATGAGCAGTTCTTC. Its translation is CAIGPYNEQFF. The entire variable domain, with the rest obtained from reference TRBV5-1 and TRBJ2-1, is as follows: KAGVTQTPRYLIKTRGQQVTLSCSPISGHRSVSWYQQTPGQGLQFLFEYFSETQRNKGNFPGRFSGRQFSNSRSEMNVSTLELGDSALYLCAIGPYNEQFFGPGTRLTVL.

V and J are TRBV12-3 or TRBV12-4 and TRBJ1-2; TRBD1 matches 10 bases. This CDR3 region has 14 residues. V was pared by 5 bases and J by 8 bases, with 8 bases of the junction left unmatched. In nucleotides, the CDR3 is TGTGCCAGCAGTGATCCGGGACAGGGGTTAGGCTACACCTTC. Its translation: CASSDPGQGLGYTF.

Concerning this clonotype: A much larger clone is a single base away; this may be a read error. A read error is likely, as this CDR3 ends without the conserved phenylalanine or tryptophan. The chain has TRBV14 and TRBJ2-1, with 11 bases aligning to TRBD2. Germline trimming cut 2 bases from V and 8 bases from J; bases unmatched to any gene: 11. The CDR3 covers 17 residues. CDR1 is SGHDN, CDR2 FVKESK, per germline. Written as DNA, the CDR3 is TGTGCCAGCAGCCAAAGAACACTAGCGGGAGCCTTAGATGAGCAGTTCTTA. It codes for CASSQRTLAGALDEQFL.

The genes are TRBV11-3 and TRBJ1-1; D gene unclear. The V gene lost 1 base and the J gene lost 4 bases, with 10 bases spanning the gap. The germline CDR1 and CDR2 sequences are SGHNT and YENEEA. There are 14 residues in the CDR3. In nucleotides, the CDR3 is TGTGCCAGCAGCTTAGGCGGCGGGAGCACTGAAGCTTTCTTT. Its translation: CASSLGGGSTEAFF.

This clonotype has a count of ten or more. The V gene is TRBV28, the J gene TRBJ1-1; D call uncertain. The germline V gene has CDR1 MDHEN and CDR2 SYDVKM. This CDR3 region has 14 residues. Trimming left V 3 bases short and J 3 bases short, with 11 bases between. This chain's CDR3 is CASSLNLRDTEAFF. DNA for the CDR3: TGTGCCAGCAGTTTGAATCTCCGGGACACTGAAGCTTTCTTT.

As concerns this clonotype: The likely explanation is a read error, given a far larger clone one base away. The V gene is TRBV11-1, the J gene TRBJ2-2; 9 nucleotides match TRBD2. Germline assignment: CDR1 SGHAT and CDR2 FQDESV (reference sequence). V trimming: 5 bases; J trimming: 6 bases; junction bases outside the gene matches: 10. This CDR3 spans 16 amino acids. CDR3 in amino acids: CASSPGVAGVAGELFF. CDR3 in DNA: TGTGCCAGCAGCCCAGGCGTAGCGGGAGTGGCCGGGGAGCTGTTTTTT.

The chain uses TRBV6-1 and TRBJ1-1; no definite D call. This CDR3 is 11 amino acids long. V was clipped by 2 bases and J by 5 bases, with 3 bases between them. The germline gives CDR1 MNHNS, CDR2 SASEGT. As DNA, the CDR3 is TGTGCCAGCAGTGAAATTACTGAAGCTTTCTTT. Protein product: CASSEITEAFF.

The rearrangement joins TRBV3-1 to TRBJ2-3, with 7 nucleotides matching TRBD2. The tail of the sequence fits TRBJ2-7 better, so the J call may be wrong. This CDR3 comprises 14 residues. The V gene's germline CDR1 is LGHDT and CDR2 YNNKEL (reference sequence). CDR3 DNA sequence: TGTGCCAGCAGCCAAATCGCGGAGCGGGGCGAGCAGTACTTC. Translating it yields CASSQIAERGEQYF.

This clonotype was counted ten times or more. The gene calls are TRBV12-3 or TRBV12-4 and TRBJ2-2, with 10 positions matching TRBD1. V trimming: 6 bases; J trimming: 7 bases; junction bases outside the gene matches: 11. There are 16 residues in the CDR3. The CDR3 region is CASRPVGTGAHGELFF. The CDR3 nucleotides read TGTGCCAGCAGGCCCGTTGGGACAGGGGCGCACGGGGAGCTGTTTTTT.

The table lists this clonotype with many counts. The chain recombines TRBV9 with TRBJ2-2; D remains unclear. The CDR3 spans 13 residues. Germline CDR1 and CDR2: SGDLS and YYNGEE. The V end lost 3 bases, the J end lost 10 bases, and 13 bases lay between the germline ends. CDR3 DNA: TGTGCCAGCAGCGCTATCAGGAGTGAGGAGCTGTTTTTT. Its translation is CASSAIRSEELFF.

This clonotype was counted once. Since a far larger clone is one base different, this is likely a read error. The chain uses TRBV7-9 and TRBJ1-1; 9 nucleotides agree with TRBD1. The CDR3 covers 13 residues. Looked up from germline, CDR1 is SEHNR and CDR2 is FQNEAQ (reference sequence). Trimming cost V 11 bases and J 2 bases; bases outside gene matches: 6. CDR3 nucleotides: TGTGCCGGCAAGACAGGGGGAAACACTGAAGCTTTCTTT. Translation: CAGKTGGNTEAFF.

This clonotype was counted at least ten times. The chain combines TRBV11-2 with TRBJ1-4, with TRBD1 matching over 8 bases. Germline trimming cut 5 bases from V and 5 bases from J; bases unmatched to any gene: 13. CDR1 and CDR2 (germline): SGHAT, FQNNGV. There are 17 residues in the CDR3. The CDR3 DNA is TGTGCCAGCAGCCGAGGTGGGACAGGCGGGAAAAATGAAAAACTGTTTTTT. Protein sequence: CASSRGGTGGKNEKLFF.

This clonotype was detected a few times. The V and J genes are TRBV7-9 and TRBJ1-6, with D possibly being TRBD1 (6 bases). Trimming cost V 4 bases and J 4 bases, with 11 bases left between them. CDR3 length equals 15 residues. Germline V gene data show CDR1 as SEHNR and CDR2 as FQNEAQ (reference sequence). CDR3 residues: CASSSGTLYNSPLHF. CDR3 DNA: TGTGCCAGCAGCTCGGGGACACTGTATAATTCACCCCTCCACTTT. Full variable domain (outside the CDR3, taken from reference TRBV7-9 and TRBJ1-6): DTGVSQNPRHKITKRGQNVTFRCDPISEHNRLYWYRQTLGQGPEFLTYFQNEAQLEKSRLLSDRFSAERPKGSFSTLEIQRTEQGDSAMYLCASSSGTLYNSPLHFGNGTRLTVT.

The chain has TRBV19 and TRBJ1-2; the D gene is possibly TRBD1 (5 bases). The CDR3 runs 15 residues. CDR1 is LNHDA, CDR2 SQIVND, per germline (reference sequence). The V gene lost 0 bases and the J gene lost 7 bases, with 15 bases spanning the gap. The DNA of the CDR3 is TGTGCCAGTAGTATAGATCCGGGACTGCCCGGTGGCTACACCTTC. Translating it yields CASSIDPGLPGGYTF.

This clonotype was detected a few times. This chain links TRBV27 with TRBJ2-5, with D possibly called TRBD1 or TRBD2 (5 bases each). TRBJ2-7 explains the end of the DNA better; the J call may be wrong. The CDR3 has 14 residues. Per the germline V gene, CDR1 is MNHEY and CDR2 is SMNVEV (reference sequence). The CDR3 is CASIGAGRSYEQYF. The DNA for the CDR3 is TGTGCCAGCATCGGGGCAGGTCGATCCTACGAGCAGTACTTC.

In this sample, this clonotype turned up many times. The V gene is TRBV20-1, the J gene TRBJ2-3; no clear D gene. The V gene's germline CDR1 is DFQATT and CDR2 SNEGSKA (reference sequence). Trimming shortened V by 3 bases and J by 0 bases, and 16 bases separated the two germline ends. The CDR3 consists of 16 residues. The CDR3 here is CSASPLDAASTDTQYF. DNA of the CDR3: TGCAGTGCTAGCCCCTTGGATGCGGCTAGCACAGATACGCAGTATTTT.

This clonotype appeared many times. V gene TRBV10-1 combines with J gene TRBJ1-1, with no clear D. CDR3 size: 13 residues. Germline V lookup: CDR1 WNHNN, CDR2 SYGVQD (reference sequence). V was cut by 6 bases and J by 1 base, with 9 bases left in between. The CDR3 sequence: CASRLAKNTEAFF. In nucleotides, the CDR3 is TGCGCCAGCAGATTAGCCAAGAACACTGAAGCTTTCTTT.

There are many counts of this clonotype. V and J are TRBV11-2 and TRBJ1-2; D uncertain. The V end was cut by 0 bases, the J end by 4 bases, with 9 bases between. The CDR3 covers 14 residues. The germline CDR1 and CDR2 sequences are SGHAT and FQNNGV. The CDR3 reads CASSLEWGGYGYTF. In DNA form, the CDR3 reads TGTGCCAGCAGCTTAGAATGGGGAGGCTATGGCTACACCTTC.

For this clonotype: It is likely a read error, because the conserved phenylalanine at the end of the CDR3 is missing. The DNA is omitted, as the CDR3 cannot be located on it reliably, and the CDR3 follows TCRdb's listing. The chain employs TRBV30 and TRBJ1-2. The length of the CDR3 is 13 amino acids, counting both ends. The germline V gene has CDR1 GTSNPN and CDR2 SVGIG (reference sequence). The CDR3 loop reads CAWNEDLDYGYIL.

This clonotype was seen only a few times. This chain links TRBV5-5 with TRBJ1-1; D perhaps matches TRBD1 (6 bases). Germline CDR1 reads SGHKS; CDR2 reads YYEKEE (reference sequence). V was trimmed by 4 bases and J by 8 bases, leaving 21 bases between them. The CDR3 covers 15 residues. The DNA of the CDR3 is TGTGCCAGCAGCGGAGGGGGGGGAAACCCAACGGAAGCTTTCTTT. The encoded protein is CASSGGGGNPTEAFF. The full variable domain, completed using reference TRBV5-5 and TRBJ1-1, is DAGVTQSPTHLIKTRGQQVTLRCSPISGHKSVSWYQQVLGQGPQFIFQYYEKEERGRGNFPDRFSARQFPNYSSELNVNALLLGDSALYLCASSGGGGNPTEAFFGQGTRLTVV.

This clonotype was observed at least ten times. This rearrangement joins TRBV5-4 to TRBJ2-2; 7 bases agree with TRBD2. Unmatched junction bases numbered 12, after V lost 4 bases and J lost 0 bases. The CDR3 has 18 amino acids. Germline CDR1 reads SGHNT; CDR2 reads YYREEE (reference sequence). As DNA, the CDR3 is TGTGCCAGCAGCATGGGAGGGTTGCCCGGGGCGAACACCGGGGAGCTGTTTTTT. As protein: CASSMGGLPGANTGELFF.

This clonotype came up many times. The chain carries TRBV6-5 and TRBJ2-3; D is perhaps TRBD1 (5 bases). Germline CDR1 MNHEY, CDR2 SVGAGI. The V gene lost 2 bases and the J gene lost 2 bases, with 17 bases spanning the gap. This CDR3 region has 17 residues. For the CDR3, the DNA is TGTGCCAGCAGTTACCTCTCGCAGGACACCTACACAGATACGCAGTATTTT. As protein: CASSYLSQDTYTDTQYF.

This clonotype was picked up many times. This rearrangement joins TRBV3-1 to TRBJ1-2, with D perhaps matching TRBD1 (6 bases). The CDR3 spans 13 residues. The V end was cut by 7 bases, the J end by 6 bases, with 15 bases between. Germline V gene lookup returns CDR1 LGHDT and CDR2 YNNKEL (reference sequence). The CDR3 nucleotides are TGTGCCAGCACCCACGGTCAGGGGAATGGCTACACCTTC. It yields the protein CASTHGQGNGYTF. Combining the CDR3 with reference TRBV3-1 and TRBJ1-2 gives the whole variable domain DTAVSQTPKYLVTQMGNDKSIKCEQNLGHDTMYWYKQDSKKFLKIMFSYNNKELIINETVPNRFSPKSPDKAHLNLHINSLELGDSAVYFCASTHGQGNGYTFGSGTRLTVV.

CDR3 coding DNA: TGTGCCAGCGGATACCCAGCGGGGTGGGAGACCCAGTACTTC. It translates to CASGYPAGWETQYF. The rearrangement joins TRBV12-3 or TRBV12-4 to TRBJ2-5; 7 nucleotides align to TRBD2. Trimming removed 8 bases from V and 5 bases from J; junction bases left unmatched: 11. The CDR3 has 14 residues.

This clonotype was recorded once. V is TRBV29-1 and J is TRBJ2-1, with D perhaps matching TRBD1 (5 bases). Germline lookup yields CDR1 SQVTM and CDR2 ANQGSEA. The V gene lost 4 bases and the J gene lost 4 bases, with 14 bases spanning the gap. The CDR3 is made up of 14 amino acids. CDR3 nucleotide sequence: TGCAGCGTTGTGATCGGACAACATTACAATGAGCAGTTCTTC. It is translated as CSVVIGQHYNEQFF.

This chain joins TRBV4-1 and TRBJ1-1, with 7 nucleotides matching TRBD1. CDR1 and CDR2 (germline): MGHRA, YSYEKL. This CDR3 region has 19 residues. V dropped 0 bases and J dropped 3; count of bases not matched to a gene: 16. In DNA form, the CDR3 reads TGCGCCAGCAGCCAAGATGTTGTACCTTGGAGGGGGCGCGACACTGAAGCTTTCTTT. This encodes CASSQDVVPWRGRDTEAFF.